Listed below are T cell receptor beta chains from one sample, sequenced in a study of PD-1 blockade in classical Hodgkin lymphoma. The data were produced by immunoSEQ multiplex PCR, yet TCRdb's version contains in-frame clones alone and is incomplete. The sample includes around 30,000 clones, roughly 78% of them seen just once. The sample in question was peripheral blood mononuclear cells (PBMCs), obtained before the fourth cycle of nivolumab. The receptor set was obtained from a human donor with classical Hodgkin lymphoma. CDR3s include the opening cysteine and the closing phenylalanine or tryptophan. The D gene is left open where the match is weak. Expanded clones are given a class, and other clones once, few, many or no size at all.

J: TRBJ2-5; V: TRBV7-9; D: TRBD2; size: -; CDR3: CASSLTTLAGWRETQYF; DNA: TGTGCCAGCAGCTTGACCACTCTAGCGGGATGGAGGGAGACCCAGTACTTC
J: TRBJ1-1; V: TRBV6-5; D: -; size: -; CDR3: CASRQTGNTEAFF; DNA: TGTGCCAGCAGGCAGACAGGGAACACTGAAGCTTTCTTT
J: TRBJ2-3; V: TRBV6-1; D: -; size: -; CDR3: CASSGAGRSTDTQYF; DNA: TGTGCCAGCAGTGGAGCAGGCCGAAGCACAGATACGCAGTATTTT
J: TRBJ2-2; V: TRBV11-1; D: TRBD1; size: -; CDR3: CASSLGRTGFTGELFF; DNA: TGTGCCAGCAGCTTAGGAAGGACAGGGTTCACCGGGGAGCTGTTTTTT
J: TRBJ2-7; V: TRBV10-1; D: TRBD2; size: -; CDR3: CASSPSGSSYEQYF; DNA: TGCGCCAGCAGTCCTAGCGGGAGCTCCTACGAGCAGTACTTC
J: TRBJ2-6; V: TRBV10-3; D: -; size: -; CDR3: CAISEPTVSGANVLTF; DNA: TGTGCCATCAGTGAGCCGACAGTCTCTGGGGCCAACGTCCTGACTTTC
J: TRBJ2-7; V: TRBV18; D: TRBD1; size: -; CDR3: CASSETGDDEQYF; DNA: TGTGCCAGCTCAGAGACAGGGGATGACGAGCAGTACTTC
J: TRBJ2-1; V: TRBV5-4; D: TRBD2; size: -; CDR3: CASSISGVGYNEQFF; DNA: TGTGCCAGCAGCATCAGCGGGGTTGGCTACAATGAGCAGTTCTTC
J: TRBJ2-1; V: TRBV9; D: TRBD2; size: -; CDR3: CASSVSGGLTGGNEQFF; DNA: TGTGCCAGCAGCGTATCGGGCGGGTTAACGGGGGGCAATGAGCAGTTCTTC
J: TRBJ1-5; V: TRBV19; D: -; size: -; CDR3: CASSPSDSPNQPQHF; DNA: TGTGCCAGTAGTCCAAGCGACAGCCCAAATCAGCCCCAGCATTTT
J: TRBJ2-6; V: TRBV2; D: -; size: -; CDR3: CASSETGGRSGANVLTF; DNA: TGTGCCAGCAGTGAGACAGGAGGGCGCTCTGGGGCCAACGTCCTGACTTTC
J: TRBJ1-2; V: TRBV10-1; D: TRBD1; size: -; CDR3: CADRVGWGYTF; DNA: TGCGCCGACAGGGTAGGGTGGGGCTACACCTTC
J: TRBJ2-2; V: TRBV27; D: -; size: -; CDR3: CASSLGSGVRELFF; DNA: TGTGCCAGCAGTTTGGGAAGCGGTGTCAGAGAGCTGTTTTTT
J: TRBJ1-1; V: TRBV6-1; D: -; size: -; CDR3: CASRRGGWEYTEAFF; DNA: TGTGCCAGCAGGAGGGGGGGTTGGGAGTACACTGAAGCTTTCTTT
J: TRBJ1-5; V: TRBV5-6; D: -; size: -; CDR3: CASSLRGPRNQPQHF; DNA: TGTGCCAGCAGCTTGAGGGGCCCGAGAAATCAGCCCCAGCATTTT
J: TRBJ2-7; V: TRBV5-1; D: -; size: -; CDR3: CASSLEGLLGQYF; DNA: TGCGCCAGCAGCTTGGAGGGTCTTCTAGGGCAGTACTTC
J: TRBJ1-5; V: TRBV18; D: -; size: few; CDR3: CASSPRRGNQPQHF; DNA: TGTGCCAGCTCACCACGCAGGGGCAATCAGCCCCAGCATTTT
J: TRBJ1-4; V: TRBV18; D: -; size: -; CDR3: CASSREATNEKLFF; DNA: TGTGCCAGCTCACGGGAGGCAACTAATGAAAAACTGTTTTTT
J: TRBJ2-1; V: TRBV6-6; D: TRBD1; size: -; CDR3: CASSYSTGYNEQFF; DNA: TGTGCCAGCAGTTACTCGACAGGGTACAATGAGCAGTTCTTC
J: TRBJ1-2; V: TRBV28; D: TRBD1; size: -; CDR3: CASSLGQGGSYGYTF; DNA: TGTGCCAGCAGTTTAGGACAGGGAGGGAGCTATGGCTACACCTTC
J: TRBJ2-2; V: TRBV20-1; D: -; size: -; CDR3: CSARSTGELFF; DNA: TGCAGTGCCCGGTCCACCGGGGAGCTGTTTTTT
J: TRBJ2-7; V: TRBV7-9; D: TRBD2; size: -; CDR3: CASSPSAGGLYEQYF; DNA: TGTGCCAGCAGTCCCTCAGCGGGAGGCCTCTACGAGCAGTACTTC
J: TRBJ1-1; V: TRBV7-7; D: -; size: -; CDR3: CASSSKENTEAFF; DNA: TGTGCCAGCAGCTCTAAGGAGAACACTGAAGCTTTCTTT
J: TRBJ2-1; V: TRBV18; D: TRBD2; size: few; CDR3: CASSLELAGWDEQFF; DNA: TGTGCCAGCTCACTGGAACTAGCGGGGTGGGATGAGCAGTTCTTC
J: TRBJ2-5; V: TRBV6-5; D: -; size: -; CDR3: CASSSGTWETQYF; DNA: TGTGCCAGCAGTTCCGGGACGTGGGAGACCCAGTACTTC